The 7 T cell receptor beta chains presented below share a single source sample, sequenced in a study of metastatic and nonmetastatic thyroid tumors. TCRdb re-processed the PCR reads through MiXCR. The profile shows 21,000 or so clones, approximately 20% of them singletons. Thyroid surgery was performed in patients who had received no treatment beforehand. The specimen sequenced was blood. All receptors come from a male donor with papillary thyroid cancer or a benign thyroid nodule (not recorded which). Some clones in this sample may be carry-over from other donors' samples.

Regarding this clone: This likely comes from a read error, as the CDR3 has no conserved phenylalanine or tryptophan at its end. V and J are TRBV5-6 and TRBJ2-5; D may be TRBD1 (5 bases). V was shortened by 5 bases and J by 4 bases, with 9 bases between the two germline ends. Per the germline V gene, CDR1 is SGHDT and CDR2 is YYEEEE. The CDR3 loop spans 12 amino acids. The CDR3 loop reads CASRSGSETQYS. CDR3 DNA: TGTGCCAGCAGATCAGGGTCAGAGACCCAGTACTCC.

Only a few counts were recorded for this clone. The chain carries TRBV5-1 and TRBJ2-7, with a possible D match to TRBD1 (6 bases). The CDR3 covers 15 residues. Per germline, CDR1 SGHRS and CDR2 YFSETQ. V was clipped by 0 bases and J by 6 bases, with 16 bases between them. CDR3 sequence reads: CASSLGITGSGEQYF. The DNA of the CDR3 is TGCGCCAGCAGCTTGGGGATAACAGGGAGTGGCGAGCAGTACTTC.

Ten or more counts support this clone. The V gene is TRBV5-1, the J gene TRBJ1-1; 7 bases line up with TRBD1. This CDR3 contains 14 residues. The V gene's germline CDR1 is SGHRS and CDR2 YFSETQ. Trimming removed 5 bases from V and 0 bases from J; junction bases left unmatched: 4. CDR3 DNA: TGCGCCAGCAGATGGACAGGAATGAACACTGAAGCTTTCTTT. It is translated as CASRWTGMNTEAFF.

The sample holds many counts of this clone. J is TRBJ2-1 and V is TRBV14, with TRBD1 as a possible D gene (6 bases). In germline, CDR1 is SGHDN, CDR2 FVKESK. Trimming took off 5 bases at V and 8 bases at J, with 19 bases between the two ends. The CDR3 runs to 15 residues. The CDR3 nucleotides read TGTGCCAGCAGCTACTCAGGGGATAGGGTGGATGAGCAGTTCTTC. Protein: CASSYSGDRVDEQFF.

This clone appeared once. The chain carries TRBV14 and TRBJ2-1; TRBD2 might be the D (5 bases). The germline CDR1 and CDR2 sequences are SGHDN and FVKESK. Trimming stripped 4 bases from V and 2 bases from J, with 12 bases between. This CDR3 has 15 amino acids. CDR3: CASSLRPGAYNEQFF. In nucleotides, the CDR3 is TGTGCCAGCAGCCTCCGTCCCGGGGCCTACAATGAGCAGTTCTTC. The complete variable domain, with remaining parts taken from reference TRBV14 and TRBJ2-1, reads EAGVTQFPSHSVIEKGQTVTLRCDPISGHDNLYWYRRVMGKEIKFLLHFVKESKQDESGMPNNRFLAERTGGTYSTLKVQPAELEDSGVYFCASSLRPGAYNEQFFGPGTRLTVL.

By sample fraction, this clone is medium-sized. V and J are TRBV6-1 and TRBJ2-5; TRBD1 or TRBD2 may be the D gene (5 bases each). CDR1 is MNHNS and CDR2 is SASEGT in the germline V gene. The V end lost 3 bases, the J end lost 9 bases, and 14 bases lay between the germline ends. The CDR3 sequence is 13 residues long. CDR3 residues: CASSDRGLKAQYF. Written as DNA, the CDR3 is TGTGCCAGCAGTGACCGGGGCTTAAAGGCCCAGTACTTC.

Ten or more counts support this clone. The rearrangement links TRBV6-2 or TRBV6-3 to TRBJ2-5, with 13 bases fitting TRBD2. Germline CDR1 and CDR2: MNHEY and SVGEGT. V shed 5 bases, J shed 4 bases, and the junction held 4 bases outside the gene matches. The CDR3 covers 15 residues. The CDR3 reads CASSQRLAGGETQYF. The DNA of the CDR3 is TGTGCCAGCAGTCAGAGACTAGCGGGGGGAGAGACCCAGTACTTC.